The 14 T cell receptor beta chains reported below all come from one sample, sequenced in a study of shared clonotypes between healthy human individuals. Data came from immunoSEQ multiplex PCR; TCRdb stores just in-frame clones and leaves some out. Among some 580,000 clones, roughly 98% were seen once, and the ten largest hold 0.3%. CD45RO negativity and positive selection for CCR7 defined naive CD8 cells, a population that excluded terminally differentiated effector memory CD45RA+ cells. Sequencing input: naive CD8+ T cells sorted from blood. The receptors stem from a man aged 25 to 40 in good health.

The rearrangement links TRBV29-1 to TRBJ1-2; weak D call: TRBD1 (5 bases). The germline V gene encodes CDR1 SQVTM and CDR2 ANQGSEA. The CDR3 runs 14 residues. Trimming shortened V by 4 bases and J by 8 bases, and 20 bases separated the two germline ends. The CDR3 nucleotides are TGCAGCGTTGTACGGGACCAATCAGGACTCGGCTACACCTTC. Amino acid sequence: CSVVRDQSGLGYTF.

This clone has just one count. V and J are TRBV7-9 and TRBJ2-5; D is perhaps TRBD2 (6 bases). Trimming cost V 6 bases and J 12 bases, with 20 bases left between them. CDR3 length: 13 residues. The germline V gene has CDR1 SEHNR and CDR2 FQNEAQ (reference sequence). CDR3 nucleotide sequence: TGTGCCAGCAGTTACACGGGGGTCGGGGGAAAGTACTTC. Its translation: CASSYTGVGGKYF.

The chain has TRBV7-9 and TRBJ2-1; D is unclear. V lost 3 bases and J lost 8, with 17 bases in between. The CDR3 has 15 residues. Germline CDR1 SEHNR, CDR2 FQNEAQ (reference sequence). The CDR3 DNA follows: TGTGCCAGCAGCTTTCGCGATCGCCCCGAACATGAGCAGTTCTTC. This gives the protein CASSFRDRPEHEQFF.

The rearrangement joins TRBV2 to TRBJ2-1, with D unresolved. CDR3 length: 13 residues. Germline V gene lookup returns CDR1 SNHLY and CDR2 FYNNEI. The V gene lost 5 bases and the J gene lost 3 bases, with 8 bases spanning the gap. For the CDR3, the DNA is TGTGCCAGCAGTCTGGACCGCTACAATGAGCAGTTCTTC. Its protein is CASSLDRYNEQFF.

J is TRBJ2-1 and V is TRBV28; 12 bases map to TRBD2. Germline V gene data show CDR1 as MDHEN and CDR2 as SYDVKM. The CDR3 loop spans 15 amino acids. V lost 7 bases and J lost 5; bases outside the gene matches: 6. In DNA, the CDR3 is TGTGCCAGCATCTTGACTAGCGGGAGCGACAATGAGCAGTTCTTC. Translation gives CASILTSGSDNEQFF. Variable domain in full (rest from reference TRBV28 and TRBJ2-1): DVKVTQSSRYLVKRTGEKVFLECVQDMDHENMFWYRQDPGLGLRLIYFSYDVKMKEKGDIPEGYSVSREKKERFSLILESASTNQTSMYLCASILTSGSDNEQFFGPGTRLTVL.

CDR3 amino acids: CSVEKVTENIQYF. The CDR3 region has the DNA TGCAGCGTTGAAAAGGTTACAGAAAACATTCAGTACTTC. V and J are TRBV29-1 and TRBJ2-4; no definite D call. The length of the CDR3 is 13 residues. The germline V and J ends were trimmed by 2 bases and 5 bases, with 10 bases remaining between them. From germline, CDR1 is SQVTM and CDR2 ANQGSEA.

The chain combines TRBV6-1 with TRBJ1-5, with D possibly matching TRBD1 (5 bases). This CDR3 contains 14 residues. V lost 7 bases and J lost 0, with 10 bases in between. CDR1 is MNHNS and CDR2 is SASEGT in the germline V gene. The CDR3: CASTLTDSNQPQHF. The CDR3 bases are TGTGCCAGCACTTTGACAGATAGCAATCAGCCCCAGCATTTT.

The J gene is TRBJ2-3, the V gene TRBV9; D is undetermined. CDR1 is SGDLS, CDR2 YYNGEE, per germline. The length of the CDR3 is 15 residues. The V gene lost 4 bases and the J gene lost 0 bases, with 12 bases spanning the gap. The CDR3 sequence is CASSLGSASTDTQYF. The CDR3 coding sequence is TGTGCCAGCAGCCTAGGGTCAGCTAGCACAGATACGCAGTATTTT.

The chain combines TRBV7-9 with TRBJ1-2; TRBD1 is a possible D gene (6 bases). Germline loops: CDR1 SEHNR, CDR2 FQNEAQ (reference sequence). V shed 3 bases and J shed 4 bases, with 12 bases lying between them. This CDR3 has 14 residues. The CDR3 DNA reads as TGTGCCAGCAGCTTGCCGGGGGCAAGCTATGGCTACACCTTC. Encoded protein: CASSLPGASYGYTF.

DNA for the CDR3: TGTGCCAGCATCCCAGGGGCCTACGAGCAGTACTTC. Amino acids: CASIPGAYEQYF. J is TRBJ2-7 and V is TRBV5-8, with D maybe TRBD1 (6 bases). The CDR3 runs to 12 residues. Trimming pared 6 bases from V and 2 bases from J, leaving 9 bases between. The V gene's germline CDR1 is SGHTS and CDR2 YDEGEE.

This clone was seen more than once but under ten times. The V call is TRBV5-1, the J call TRBJ2-7; TRBD2 aligns across 9 bases. The J segment lost 2 bases and the V segment lost 3 bases, leaving 6 bases of the junction unmatched. CDR1 SGHRS and CDR2 YFSETQ come from the germline V gene. CDR3 length: 15 residues. CDR3 residues: CASSYFSGSTYEQYF. CDR3 coding DNA: TGCGCCAGCAGCTACTTTAGCGGGAGTACCTACGAGCAGTACTTC.

This chain links TRBV19 with TRBJ1-5; no clear D gene. There are 15 residues in the CDR3. Trimming left V 1 base short and J 0 bases short, with 7 bases between. Germline V CDR1 and CDR2: LNHDA, SQIVND (reference sequence). In DNA form, the CDR3 reads TGTGCCAGTAGTATAGCTAGCTATAGCAATCAGCCCCAGCATTTT. Amino acid sequence: CASSIASYSNQPQHF.

The chain uses TRBV2 and TRBJ2-2; TRBD1 matches at 7 bases. Trimming took 4 bases from V and 5 from J; bases not matched to a gene: 7. This CDR3 spans 15 amino acids. From germline, CDR1 is SNHLY and CDR2 FYNNEI. CDR3 DNA: TGTGCCAGCAGTGGTGTAGGGGGCGCGACCGGGGAGCTGTTTTTT. Its protein product is CASSGVGGATGELFF.

The rearrangement uses TRBV6-5 and TRBJ2-2; no firm D call. The CDR3 totals 12 residues. Germline-derived CDR1 and CDR2 are MNHEY and SVGAGI. The V gene lost 5 bases and the J gene lost 0 bases, with 1 base spanning the gap. The CDR3 is CASSPNTGELFF. CDR3 DNA: TGTGCCAGCAGTCCGAACACCGGGGAGCTGTTTTTT.